Detailed here is one TCR beta chain. Given a much more abundant clone one base away, this may be a read error. A library of TCRbeta sequences, prepared with unique molecular identifiers, was generated. In TCRdb, the PCR reads were re-called with MiXCR into one record per CDR3 protein. The sample records about 290,000 distinct CDR3 sequences, 10% being singletons. This specimen belongs to a study of T-cell reconstitution after alpha-beta-depleted transplantation in children. J lost 3 bases, V lost 4 bases, and 6 bases had no gene match. The length of the CDR3 is 15 residues. Per germline, CDR1 LGHNA and CDR2 YSLEER.

The receptor comes from a boy younger than two with acute myeloid leukemia, due to receive a stem cell transplant. V gene TRBV4-3 combines with J gene TRBJ2-1, with TRBD1 identical over 7 bases. The specimen was PBMCs, collected before TCRalphabeta/CD19-depleted stem cell transplant. CDR3 in DNA: TGCGCCAGCAGCCGGGACAGCACTATCTACAATGAGCAGTTCTTC. Translated: CASSRDSTIYNEQFF.